The clone carrying this T cell receptor beta chain was recorded many times. Antigen: not known. The investigators amplified TCR beta CDR3 regions from RNA transcripts. RT-PCR in the first round (using the HTBI primer set) targeted the TCR CDR3. In TCRdb, the multiplex PCR reads were re-called with MiXCR into one record per CDR3 protein. This table has fewer than 350,000 distinct CDR3 sequences, approximately 18% appearing once. CDR3 length: 15 residues. Losses at the gene ends were 6 bases for V and 0 bases for J; bases not matched to a gene: 5. This record belongs to a study of T cells in Graves' hyperthyroidism and ophthalmopathy. Graves' hyperthyroidism was deemed stable absent ophthalmopathy progression within 18 months. The study's findings and limits: From stable hyperthyroidism, ophthalmopathy was set apart by a 13 V-J model.

This receptor was obtained from a woman aged 50 to 65 with Graves' hyperthyroidism. The V and J genes are TRBV12-3 or TRBV12-4 and TRBJ1-5; 7 positions match TRBD1. The source material was blood. CDR3 sequence (DNA): TGTGCCAGCAGACCCGACAGGGATAGCAATCAGCCCCAGCATTTT. It codes for CASRPDRDSNQPQHF.